The present TCR beta chain was sequenced within a study of control samples from healthy donors and cancer patients. The CDR3 is made up of 13 amino acids. V gave up 4 bases and J gave up 5 bases; unmatched junction bases: 7. Per the germline V gene, CDR1 is SQVTM and CDR2 is ANQGSEA. Here immunoSEQ multiplex PCR was the method, and the copy in TCRdb shows in-frame clones only, minus some. The sample has 90,000 to 95,000 clones; over 80% are singletons. This clone came up once. This chain uses TRBV29-1 with TRBJ1-2; 7 bases line up with TRBD1. This clonotype was sampled from a young man in good health. Sequencing input: blood. Here the CDR3 reads CSVVGDRFYGYTF. The CDR3 nucleotides are TGCAGCGTTGTCGGGGACAGATTTTATGGCTACACCTTC. Looking up the rest from reference TRBV29-1 and TRBJ1-2 gives the full variable domain: SAVISQKPSRDICQRGTSLTIQCQVDSQVTMMFWYRQQPGQSLTLIATANQGSEATYESGFVIDKFPISRPNLTFSTLTVSNMSPEDSSIYLCSVVGDRFYGYTFGSGTRLTVV.